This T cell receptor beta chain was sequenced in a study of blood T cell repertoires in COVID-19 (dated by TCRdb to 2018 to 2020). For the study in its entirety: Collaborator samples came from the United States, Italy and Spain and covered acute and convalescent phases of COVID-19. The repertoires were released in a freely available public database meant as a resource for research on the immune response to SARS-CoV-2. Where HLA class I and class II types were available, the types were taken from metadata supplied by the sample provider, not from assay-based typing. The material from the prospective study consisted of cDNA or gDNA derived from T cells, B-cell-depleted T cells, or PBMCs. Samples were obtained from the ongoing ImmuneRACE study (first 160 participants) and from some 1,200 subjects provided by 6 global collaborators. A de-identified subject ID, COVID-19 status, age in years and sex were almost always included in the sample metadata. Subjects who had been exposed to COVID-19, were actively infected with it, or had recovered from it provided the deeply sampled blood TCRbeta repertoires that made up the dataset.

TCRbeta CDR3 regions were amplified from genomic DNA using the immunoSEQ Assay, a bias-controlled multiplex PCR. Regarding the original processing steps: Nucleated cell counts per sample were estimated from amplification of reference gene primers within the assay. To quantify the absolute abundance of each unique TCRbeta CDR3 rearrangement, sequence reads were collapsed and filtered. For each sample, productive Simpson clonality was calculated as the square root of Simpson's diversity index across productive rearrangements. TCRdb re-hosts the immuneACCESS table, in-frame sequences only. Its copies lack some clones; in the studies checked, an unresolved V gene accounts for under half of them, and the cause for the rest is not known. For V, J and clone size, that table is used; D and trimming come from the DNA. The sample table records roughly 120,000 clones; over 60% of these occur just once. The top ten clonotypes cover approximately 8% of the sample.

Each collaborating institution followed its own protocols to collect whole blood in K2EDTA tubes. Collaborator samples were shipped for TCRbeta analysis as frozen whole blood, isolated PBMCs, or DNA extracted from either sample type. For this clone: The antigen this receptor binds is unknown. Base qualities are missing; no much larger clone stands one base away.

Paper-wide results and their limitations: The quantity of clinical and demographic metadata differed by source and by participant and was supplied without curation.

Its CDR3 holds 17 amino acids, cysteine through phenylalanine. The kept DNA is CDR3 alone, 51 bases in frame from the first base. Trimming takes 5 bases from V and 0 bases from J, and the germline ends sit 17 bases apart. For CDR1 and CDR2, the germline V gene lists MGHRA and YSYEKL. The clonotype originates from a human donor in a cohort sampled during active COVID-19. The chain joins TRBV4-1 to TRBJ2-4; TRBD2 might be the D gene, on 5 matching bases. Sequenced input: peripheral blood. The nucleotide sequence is TGCGCCAGCAGCGAAGGTACGCGGGCTTTAGCCAAAAACATTCAGTACTTC. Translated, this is CASSEGTRALAKNIQYF.